This T cell receptor (beta chain) emerged from a study of identical twins. Findings and caveats of the study: Twin pairs had excess sharing that was weaker in beta out-of-frame sequences.

TCRdb reprocessed the 5' RACE reads via MiXCR and lists one record per CDR3 protein. The sample records approximately 300,000 distinct CDR3 sequences, roughly 10% being singletons. This clonotype was found many times. Its antigen is unidentified. The same data also went into a second study, on yellow fever vaccine responses in identical twins.

Specimen: CD8+ T cells sorted from blood. The clonotype comes from a woman under 30 in good health.

The CDR3 sequence: CASSQDLAGLYNEQFF. The CDR3 DNA reads as TGCGCCAGCAGCCAAGATCTGGCCGGGTTGTACAATGAGCAGTTCTTC. The chain employs TRBV4-3 and TRBJ2-1; D not certain. V was cut by 0 bases and J by 4 bases, with 13 bases left in between. From germline, CDR1 is LGHNA and CDR2 YSLEER. The CDR3 runs to 16 residues.